This T cell receptor beta chain was documented in a study of OX40 agonist ivuxolimab in advanced cancers. Broader study findings: Compared with CD4+, CD8+ T cells on average had more expanded clones. The 0.1-3.0 mg/kg partial responders had among the lowest clonal expansion.

This CDR3 contains 15 residues. Germline CDR1 SGHTA, CDR2 FQGNSA. On this clone: Its antigen is as yet unknown. An end of the junction does not agree with germline; a read error may underlie this.

Produced via immunoSEQ multiplex PCR; TCRdb's table is partial and in-frame only. This table holds nearly 70,000 clones, 70% to 90% found once. This chain uses TRBV7-2 with TRBJ2-7; TRBD1 or TRBD2 may be the D gene (5 bases each). This TCR was sampled from an adult with an advanced solid tumor such as melanoma, head and neck, liver or kidney cancer. Sample: CD4+ or CD8+ T cells sorted from blood, taken in a trial of the OX40 agonist ivuxolimab. CDR3 nucleotide sequence: TGTGCCAGCAGCTTACCGGGACCGGTCTCCAACGAGCAGTACTTC. Translated, it gives CASSLPGPVSNEQYF.